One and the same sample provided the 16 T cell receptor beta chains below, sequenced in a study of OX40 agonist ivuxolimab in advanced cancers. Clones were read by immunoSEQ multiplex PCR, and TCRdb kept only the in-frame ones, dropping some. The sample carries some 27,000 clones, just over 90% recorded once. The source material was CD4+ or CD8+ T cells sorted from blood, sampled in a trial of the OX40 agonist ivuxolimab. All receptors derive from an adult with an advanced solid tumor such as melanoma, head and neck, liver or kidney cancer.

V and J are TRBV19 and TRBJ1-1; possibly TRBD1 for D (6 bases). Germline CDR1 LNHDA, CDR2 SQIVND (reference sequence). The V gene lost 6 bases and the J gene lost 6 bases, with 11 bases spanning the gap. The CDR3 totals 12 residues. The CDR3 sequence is CASSPRGAEAFF. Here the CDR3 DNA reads TGTGCCAGTAGCCCGAGGGGGGCTGAAGCTTTCTTT.

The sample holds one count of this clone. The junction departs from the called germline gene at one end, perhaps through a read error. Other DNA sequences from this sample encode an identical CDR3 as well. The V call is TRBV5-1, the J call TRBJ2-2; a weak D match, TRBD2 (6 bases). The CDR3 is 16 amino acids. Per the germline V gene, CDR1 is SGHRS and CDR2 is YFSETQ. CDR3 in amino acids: CASSLVPNLIGGELFF. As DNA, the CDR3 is TGCGCCAGCAGCTTGGTTCCCAATTTGATAGGCGGGGAACTGTTTTTT.

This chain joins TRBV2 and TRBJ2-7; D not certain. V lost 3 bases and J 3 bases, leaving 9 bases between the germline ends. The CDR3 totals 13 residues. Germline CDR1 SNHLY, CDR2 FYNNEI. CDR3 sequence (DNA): TGTGCCAGCAGTGAGAGTATGATCTACGAGCAGTACTTC. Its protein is CASSESMIYEQYF.

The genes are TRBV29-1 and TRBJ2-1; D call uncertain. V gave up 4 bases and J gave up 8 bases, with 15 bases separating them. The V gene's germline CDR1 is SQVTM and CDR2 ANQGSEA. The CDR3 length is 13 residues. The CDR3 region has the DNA TGCAGCGTTGGATTAGGGTTCGTCCATGAGCAGTTCTTC. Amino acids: CSVGLGFVHEQFF.

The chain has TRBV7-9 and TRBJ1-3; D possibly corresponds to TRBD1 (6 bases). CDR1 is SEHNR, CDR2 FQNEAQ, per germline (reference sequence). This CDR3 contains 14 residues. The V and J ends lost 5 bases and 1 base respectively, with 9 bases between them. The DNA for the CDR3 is TGTGCCAGCAGCCAAGGGGGTTCTGGAAACACCATATATTTT. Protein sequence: CASSQGGSGNTIYF.

The CDR3 DNA reads TGCAGCGTTGTGGACGGAAACTATGGCTACACCTTC. Protein: CSVVDGNYGYTF. The rearrangement links TRBV29-1 to TRBJ1-2, with D unresolved. The CDR3 has 12 residues. Trimming left V 4 bases short and J 2 bases short, with 8 bases between. CDR1 is SQVTM, CDR2 ANQGSEA, per germline.

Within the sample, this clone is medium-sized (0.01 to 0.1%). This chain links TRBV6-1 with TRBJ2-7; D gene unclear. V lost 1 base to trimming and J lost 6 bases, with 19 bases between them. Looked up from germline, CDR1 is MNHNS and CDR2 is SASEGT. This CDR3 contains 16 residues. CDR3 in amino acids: CASSEVVSAPLSEQYF. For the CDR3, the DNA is TGTGCCAGCAGTGAAGTGGTCAGTGCTCCATTATCCGAGCAGTACTTC.

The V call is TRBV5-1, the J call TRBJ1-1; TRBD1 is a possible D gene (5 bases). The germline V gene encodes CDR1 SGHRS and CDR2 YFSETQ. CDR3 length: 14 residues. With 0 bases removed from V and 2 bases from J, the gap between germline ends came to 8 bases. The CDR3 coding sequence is TGCGCCAGCAGCTTGGGGGACGGTAACACTGAAGCTTTCTTT. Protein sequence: CASSLGDGNTEAFF.

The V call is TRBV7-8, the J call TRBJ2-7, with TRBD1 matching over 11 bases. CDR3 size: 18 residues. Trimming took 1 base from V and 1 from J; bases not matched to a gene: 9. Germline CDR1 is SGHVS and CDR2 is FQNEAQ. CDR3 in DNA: TGTGCCAGCAGCTTAGGATACGGACAGGGGGCTGTTTCCTACGAGCAGTACTTC. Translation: CASSLGYGQGAVSYEQYF.

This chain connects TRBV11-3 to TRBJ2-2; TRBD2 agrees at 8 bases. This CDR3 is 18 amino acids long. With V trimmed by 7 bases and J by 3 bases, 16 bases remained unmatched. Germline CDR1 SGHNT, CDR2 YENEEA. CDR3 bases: TGTGCCAGCAATAAGGTCGGCATTGGACTAGCCTACACCGGGGAGCTGTTTTTT. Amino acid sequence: CASNKVGIGLAYTGELFF. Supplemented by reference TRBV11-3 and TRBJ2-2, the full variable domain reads EAGVVQSPRYKIIEKKQPVAFWCNPISGHNTLYWYLQNLGQGPELLIRYENEEAVDDSQLPKDRFSAERLKGVDSTLKIQPAELGDSAVYLCASNKVGIGLAYTGELFFGEGSRLTVL.

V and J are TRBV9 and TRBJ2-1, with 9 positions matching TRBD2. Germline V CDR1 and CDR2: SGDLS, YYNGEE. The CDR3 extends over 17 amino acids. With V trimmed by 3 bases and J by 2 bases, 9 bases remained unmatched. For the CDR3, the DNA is TGTGCCAGCAGCGGAGATAGCGGGAGTGGTACCTACAATGAGCAGTTCTTC. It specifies CASSGDSGSGTYNEQFF. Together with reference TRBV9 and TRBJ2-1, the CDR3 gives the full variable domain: DSGVTQTPKHLITATGQRVTLRCSPRSGDLSVYWYQQSLDQGLQFLIQYYNGEERAKGNILERFSAQQFPDLHSELNLSSLELGDSALYFCASSGDSGSGTYNEQFFGPGTRLTVL.

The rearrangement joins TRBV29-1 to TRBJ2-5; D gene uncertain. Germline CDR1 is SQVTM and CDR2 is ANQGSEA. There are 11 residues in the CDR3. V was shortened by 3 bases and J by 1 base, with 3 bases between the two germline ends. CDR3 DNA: TGCAGCGTTGATGTCCAAGAGACCCAGTACTTC. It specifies CSVDVQETQYF.

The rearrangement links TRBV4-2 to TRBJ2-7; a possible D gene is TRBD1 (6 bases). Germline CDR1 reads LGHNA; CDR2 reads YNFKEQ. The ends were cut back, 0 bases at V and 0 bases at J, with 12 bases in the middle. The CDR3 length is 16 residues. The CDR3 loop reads CASSQDNRASSYEQYF. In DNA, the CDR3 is TGTGCCAGCAGCCAAGATAACAGGGCCAGCTCCTACGAGCAGTACTTC.

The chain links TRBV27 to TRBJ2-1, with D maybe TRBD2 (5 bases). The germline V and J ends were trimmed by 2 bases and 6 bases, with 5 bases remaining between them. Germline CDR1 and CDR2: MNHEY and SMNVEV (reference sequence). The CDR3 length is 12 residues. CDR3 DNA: TGTGCCAGCAGTTTAGGAGGCAATGAGCAGTTCTTC. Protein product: CASSLGGNEQFF.

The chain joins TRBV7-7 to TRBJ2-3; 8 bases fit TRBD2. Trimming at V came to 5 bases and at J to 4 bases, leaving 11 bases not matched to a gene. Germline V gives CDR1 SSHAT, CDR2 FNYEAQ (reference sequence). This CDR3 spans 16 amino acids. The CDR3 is CASSQRAGGGSDTQYF. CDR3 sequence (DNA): TGTGCCAGCAGCCAAAGGGCGGGAGGTGGGTCAGATACGCAGTATTTT.

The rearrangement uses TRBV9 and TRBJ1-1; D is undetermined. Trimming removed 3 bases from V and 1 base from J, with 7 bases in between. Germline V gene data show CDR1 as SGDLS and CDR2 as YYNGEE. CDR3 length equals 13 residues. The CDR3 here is CASSALRNTEAFF. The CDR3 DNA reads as TGTGCCAGCAGCGCCCTGAGGAACACTGAAGCTTTCTTT.